The rows below give T cell receptor beta chains drawn from one sample of a study of shared clonotypes between healthy human individuals. TCRdb's table, derived via immunoSEQ multiplex PCR, lists solely in-frame clones and lacks some. This table has around 2,100,000 clones, about 95% appearing once. Material for sequencing was naive CD8+ T cells sorted from blood. These receptors were obtained from a man younger than 35 in good health. Each CDR3 is given with its conserved first and last residue. The D gene is left open where the match is weak. Clone size is shown for a subset of rows, as once, few, many or a class of expanded clone.

>-|-|TRBJ1-5|TRBV7-9
TGTGCCAGCAGCTTATCGGCGGAGGGCAATCAGCCCCAGCATTTT
CASSLSAEGNQPQHF
>TRBD1|-|TRBJ1-2|TRBV5-4
TGTGCCAGTATCTCGGACAGGGGGAACTATGGCTACACCTTC
CASISDRGNYGYTF
>-|-|TRBJ1-1|TRBV6-5
TGTGCCAGCAGTTATAGGGAGGGAGAGAGCACTGAAGCTTTCTTT
CASSYREGESTEAFF
>-|-|TRBJ1-1|TRBV20-1
TGCAGTGCCCGGTGGAACACTGAAGCTTTCTTT
CSARWNTEAFF
>-|-|TRBJ2-1|TRBV6-6
TGTGCCAGCAGTTCGATGGACAATGAGCAGTTCTTC
CASSSMDNEQFF
>-|-|TRBJ1-6|TRBV27
TGTGCCAGCAGTTTTTCCCACGTAGCTCCCCTCCACTTT
CASSFSHVAPLHF
>-|-|TRBJ1-5|TRBV28
TGTGCCAGCAGTTTGATGCAGGGAATTCAGCCCCAGCATTTT
CASSLMQGIQPQHF
>TRBD1|-|TRBJ2-2|TRBV10-2
TGCGCCAGCAGGGGGACAGAGAACACCGGGGAGCTGTTTTTT
CASRGTENTGELFF
>-|-|TRBJ2-1|TRBV29-1
TGCAGCGTTCTGGGCCGGACAGTGGAGCAGTTCTTC
CSVLGRTVEQFF
>-|-|TRBJ2-5|TRBV11-2
TGTGCCAGCAGCTTAGGTGACCCCACACGTCCCCAGTACTTC
CASSLGDPTRPQYF
>-|-|TRBJ2-5|TRBV4-1
TGCGCCAGCACCCGTACGCCGATCCAAGAGACCCAGTACTTC
CASTRTPIQETQYF
>-|-|TRBJ2-3|TRBV6-5
TGTGCCAGCAGCCGGACGGTCTATGGCACAGATACGCAGTATTTT
CASSRTVYGTDTQYF
>-|-|TRBJ2-2|TRBV10-2
TGCGCCAGCAGTGAGTCTCCGGGGATCGGGGAGCTGTTTTTT
CASSESPGIGELFF
>-|-|TRBJ1-5|TRBV7-9
TGTGCCAGCAGCTTAGGGGGGGAGACGTATCAGCCCCAGCATTTT
CASSLGGETYQPQHF
>-|once|TRBJ1-6|TRBV5-6
TGTGCCAGCAGGTCGGGTTACCCAAACTCACCCCTCCACTTT
CASRSGYPNSPLHF
>-|few|TRBJ2-7|TRBV10-3
TGTGCCATCAGTGAGCCAGGCTACGAGCAGTACTTC
CAISEPGYEQYF
>-|-|TRBJ1-5|TRBV6-1
TGTGCCAGCAGTGAAGGGGGTGCAAACTATCAGCCCCAGCATTTT
CASSEGGANYQPQHF